This T cell receptor (beta chain) was documented in a study of T cell changes during pregnancy in multiple sclerosis (dated by TCRdb to 2018 to 2020). Study-level background: The study examined how the T cell repertoire changed over the course of pregnancy in women with multiple sclerosis.

A word on this clone: This clone's antigen is unknown. One base away there is no much larger clone; base qualities are not given.

Trimming at the junction amounts to 0 bases on V and 8 bases on J, and the germline ends lie 9 bases apart. The CDR1 and CDR2 encoded by the germline V gene are SGDLS and YYNGEE. The cysteine opens and the phenylalanine closes a CDR3 of 13 amino acids. Of the read, only the CDR3 DNA is kept; its 39 bases are in frame from base 1. The library was produced with the immunoSEQ multiplex PCR assay. This immuneACCESS table, as held by TCRdb, lists in-frame sequences with V and J called but not all clones. Of the missing ones, under half trace to an unresolved V gene in checked studies; the others have no known cause. The sample data list fewer than 110,000 clones, and almost 95% of these were observed just once. The top ten hold 0.75% to 0.95% of the sample.

The sequenced sample was peripheral blood, obtained after pregnancy. The chain is encoded by TRBV9 joined to TRBJ2-1; there is no confident call for the D gene. The receptor was derived from a female donor with multiple sclerosis, enrolled in a pregnancy study. The CDR3 region has the sequence CASSVVAFDEQFF. In nucleotide form, the sequence is TGTGCCAGCAGCGTAGTAGCATTCGATGAGCAGTTCTTC.